These 10 T cell receptor beta chains share one sample of origin, sequenced in a study of blood T cell repertoires in COVID-19. The data were produced by immunoSEQ multiplex PCR, yet TCRdb's version contains in-frame clones alone and is incomplete. Altogether about 100,000 clones are present, around nine tenths being singletons, with the ten largest covering approximately 1.6%. Sequencing was done on a sample of peripheral blood. These receptor sequences come from an elderly man with acute or convalescent COVID-19.

The rearrangement uses TRBV6-5 and TRBJ1-3; 8 bases fit TRBD1. V dropped 4 bases and J dropped 2; count of bases not matched to a gene: 4. Germline V gene lookup returns CDR1 MNHEY and CDR2 SVGAGI. This CDR3 is built from 15 residues. CDR3 amino acids: CASSSSRGPGNTIYF. The CDR3 region has the DNA TGTGCCAGCAGTTCCTCCAGGGGGCCTGGAAACACCATATATTTT.

This chain links TRBV7-9 with TRBJ2-7, with TRBD2 as a possible D gene (6 bases). V lost 5 bases to trimming and J lost 4 bases, with 18 bases between them. CDR1 SEHNR and CDR2 FQNEAQ come from the germline V gene (reference sequence). The CDR3 length is 15 residues. DNA of the CDR3: TGTGCCAGCAGCCGTGGGGGGAATCTAATATACGAGCAGTACTTC. This translates into CASSRGGNLIYEQYF.

This chain links TRBV9 with TRBJ1-3, with 9 positions matching TRBD1. The germline V gene encodes CDR1 SGDLS and CDR2 YYNGEE. V was clipped by 0 bases and J by 3 bases; unmatched bases: 4. The CDR3 loop spans 16 amino acids. The CDR3: CASSVDHRGLGNTIYF. CDR3 nucleotide sequence: TGTGCCAGCAGCGTAGATCACAGGGGGCTTGGAAACACCATATATTTT. Looking up the rest from reference TRBV9 and TRBJ1-3 gives the full variable domain: DSGVTQTPKHLITATGQRVTLRCSPRSGDLSVYWYQQSLDQGLQFLIQYYNGEERAKGNILERFSAQQFPDLHSELNLSSLELGDSALYFCASSVDHRGLGNTIYFGEGSWLTVV.

In its sample, this clone was seen a few times. The chain couples TRBV4-3 to TRBJ2-2; D might be TRBD2 (5 bases). CDR1 and CDR2 (germline): LGHNA, YSLEER. V lost 1 base and J 3 bases, leaving 12 bases between the germline ends. This CDR3 contains 16 residues. The CDR3 DNA is TGCGCCAGCAGCCAAGGAGCGACTACGGACACCGGGGAGCTGTTTTTT. It encodes CASSQGATTDTGELFF.

This clone appeared a few times. This CDR3 is CAWASRAGTEQYF. CDR3 coding DNA: TGTGCCTGGGCATCTAGAGCCGGTACCGAGCAGTACTTC. The V call is TRBV30, the J call TRBJ2-7; no clear D. CDR3 size: 13 residues. Trimming removed 5 bases from V and 6 bases from J, with 17 bases in between. The germline V gene encodes CDR1 GTSNPN and CDR2 SVGIG (reference sequence).

The chain employs TRBV19 and TRBJ1-6, with TRBD1 matching over 7 bases. Germline V gene data show CDR1 as LNHDA and CDR2 as SQIVND (reference sequence). The CDR3 covers 13 residues. The V and J ends lost 8 bases and 7 bases, in that order; junction bases with no gene match: 5. The CDR3 DNA is TGTGCCAGTCGGGACAGCCAAAATTCACCCCTCCACTTT. Translating gives CASRDSQNSPLHF.

The sample holds one count of this clone. The rearrangement uses TRBV6-6 and TRBJ2-2; D is unresolved. V lost 8 bases and J 3 bases, leaving 10 bases between the germline ends. Germline loops: CDR1 MNHNY, CDR2 SVGAGI (reference sequence). This CDR3 is built from 13 residues. DNA of the CDR3: TGTGCCAGCGGCCGAGGAGACACCGGGGAGCTGTTTTTT. Protein sequence: CASGRGDTGELFF.

The CDR3 region is CASSQPTGQGGNTIYF. The CDR3 DNA sequence: TGTGCCAGCAGCCAACCTACGGGACAGGGGGGAAACACCATATATTTT. The V gene is TRBV3-1 (or the pseudogene TRBV3-2), the J gene TRBJ1-3; TRBD1 agrees at 10 bases. Germline CDR1 and CDR2: LGHDT and YNNKEL (reference sequence). The CDR3 consists of 16 residues. J gave up 4 bases and V 2 bases, and 5 bases lay outside the gene matches.

The chain employs TRBV28 and TRBJ2-5; 7 nucleotides match TRBD2. Germline loops: CDR1 MDHEN, CDR2 SYDVKM. V lost 5 bases and J lost 2; bases outside the gene matches: 5. The CDR3 length is 14 residues. Here the CDR3 reads CASSPSGTQETQYF. CDR3 coding DNA: TGTGCCAGCAGTCCCAGCGGGACGCAAGAGACCCAGTACTTC.

This chain connects TRBV12-5 to TRBJ2-2; 11 positions match TRBD2. This CDR3 has 14 amino acids. Germline CDR1 is LGHNT and CDR2 is FRNRAP. J lost 4 bases, V lost 6 bases, and 1 base had no gene match. The CDR3 sequence: CASGLAGGTGELFF. The CDR3 bases are TGTGCTAGTGGGCTAGCGGGAGGCACCGGGGAGCTGTTTTTT.